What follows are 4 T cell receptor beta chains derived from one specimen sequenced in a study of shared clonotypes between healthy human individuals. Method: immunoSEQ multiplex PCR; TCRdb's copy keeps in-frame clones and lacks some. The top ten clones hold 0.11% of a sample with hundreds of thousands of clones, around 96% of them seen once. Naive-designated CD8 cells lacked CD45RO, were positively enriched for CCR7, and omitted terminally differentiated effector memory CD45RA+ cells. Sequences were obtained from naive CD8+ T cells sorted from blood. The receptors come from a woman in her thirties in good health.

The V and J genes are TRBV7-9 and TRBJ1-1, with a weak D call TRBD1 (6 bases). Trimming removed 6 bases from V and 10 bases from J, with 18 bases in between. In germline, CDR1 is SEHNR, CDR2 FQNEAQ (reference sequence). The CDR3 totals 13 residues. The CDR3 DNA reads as TGTGCCAGCAGTTGGGGGGCCTCGGGTGGAGCTTTCTTT. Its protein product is CASSWGASGGAFF. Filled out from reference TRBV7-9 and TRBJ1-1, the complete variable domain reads DTGVSQNPRHKITKRGQNVTFRCDPISEHNRLYWYRQTLGQGPEFLTYFQNEAQLEKSRLLSDRFSAERPKGSFSTLEIQRTEQGDSAMYLCASSWGASGGAFFGQGTRLTVV.

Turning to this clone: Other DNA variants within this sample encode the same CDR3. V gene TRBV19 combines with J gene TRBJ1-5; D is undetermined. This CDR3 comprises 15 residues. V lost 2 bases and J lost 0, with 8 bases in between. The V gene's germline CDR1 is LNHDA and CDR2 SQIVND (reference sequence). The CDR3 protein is CASSIWGSSNQPQHF. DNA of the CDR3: TGTGCCAGTAGTATATGGGGTAGTAGCAATCAGCCCCAGCATTTT.

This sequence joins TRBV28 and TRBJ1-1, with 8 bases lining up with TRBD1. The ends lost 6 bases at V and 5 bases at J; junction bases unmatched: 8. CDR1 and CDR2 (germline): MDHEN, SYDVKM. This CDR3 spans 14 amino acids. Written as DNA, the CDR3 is TGTGCCAGCAGACACTGGACAGGGCGGACTGAAGCTTTCTTT. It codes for CASRHWTGRTEAFF.

CDR3 protein: CASSLVASGSLSSYNEQFF. CDR3 DNA sequence: TGTGCCAGCAGCTTAGTAGCTAGCGGGAGTTTAAGCTCCTACAATGAGCAGTTCTTC. J is TRBJ2-1 and V is TRBV7-8; 10 bases line up with TRBD2. This CDR3 has 19 residues. In germline, CDR1 is SGHVS, CDR2 FQNEAQ. V was pared by 1 base and J by 0 bases, with 9 bases of the junction left unmatched.